This T cell receptor beta chain was identified during a study of cytomegalovirus exposure and HLA in healthy donors (dated by TCRdb to 2015 to 2018). About the study as a whole: According to an earlier analysis of a few hundred of the donors, about 190 million T cells yielded 90 million to 130 million unique TCR beta sequences and around 280 Gb of sequence data. Roughly 310 gigabases of sequencing data and 80 million or so unique TCR sequences were included in an early release covering around 600 HLA-typed donors. The study aimed to test whether signatures of past pathogen exposure could be identified by cataloging public T cell receptors. All discovery cohort repertoires had been generated on a single sequencing platform. High-throughput TCR immunosequencing, statistical association of individual TCRs with disease status, and machine learning were combined to predict cytomegalovirus infection status. The number of donors typed differed by locus, with about 629-640 for A, B, C, DRB1 and DQB1, 522 for DQA1, approximately 570 for DPA1, and around 450 for DPB1. Donor age, sex, ethnicity and CMV serostatus were compiled together with the repertoire data. A separate validation cohort of over a hundred different subjects was used in addition to the roughly 620-subject first cohort. About 5 DR-DQ haplotypes were handled as single units for association and clustering, since linkage in the cohort was strong. A later genetic analysis used genome-wide SNP genotypes for about 60% of the roughly 700 donors, treating that subset as a discovery cohort. The T cell repertoires of 700 or so subjects were profiled by immunosequencing and related to cytomegalovirus serostatus. Across under 500 genotyped donors of the cohort, an average of roughly 200,000 unique TCR beta nucleotide sequences per donor were sequenced, and roughly a sixth of those sequences were non-productive. The later analysis used no new phenotypic data to find candidate immune exposures, relying instead on TCR beta sequences and their occurrence across donors. Of the roughly 400 genotyped donors, 65% to 90% fell in the genetic ancestry cluster associated with self-reported Caucasian donors. In a later analysis, previously published TCR beta repertoires from roughly 710 donors were re-analyzed and high-resolution HLA genotyping was added so that TCR occurrence patterns could be studied. Both class I and class II loci were covered by HLA typing, at four-digit resolution. An earlier analysis of 587 of the donors applied high-throughput TCR beta sequencing to assess whether each TCR beta V gene segment acted as functional or pseudogenic.

Points the paper makes about the study in general: In vitro tests confirmed that a few of the cytomegalovirus-associated TCR beta chains recognize cytomegalovirus antigens. A later analysis found that TCR association rates varied across HLA loci, with DRB1 alleles showing the most associated TCRs and HLA-C alleles the fewest. Linkage disequilibrium might explain the correlated functional status among segregating V segments, but an unknown experimental factor could not be excluded. CMV serostatus was the only immune exposure information available for the cohort. The authors suggested that the approach could potentially be generalized to other disease states and immunological phenotypes. Most TCR sequences were seen in very few donors, while some public TCRs were found in many individuals. In a later analysis, HLA-associated TCR beta chains showed more clonal expansion and lower generation probabilities than non-associated chains that were equally common. According to a later analysis, most CMV-associated TCR beta chains appeared to be HLA-restricted, and the HLA associations seemed to be driven largely by CMV exposure. The presence/absence analyses assumed that sequencing depth was roughly uniform across donors, and that assumption may not be true. According to a later genetic analysis, donors in an Asian-associated ancestry cluster had fewer N-insertions in productive TCRs than the roughly 700-donor mean. HLA typing was unavailable for some donors at each locus, so association tests used only the typed subset. The study listed 150 to 200 TCR beta chains as associated with cytomegalovirus. In an earlier analysis of around 600 of the donors, most TCR beta V segments appeared in productive rearrangements about 90% or about 30% of the time, broadly matching IMGT annotations. Several of the top co-occurrence clusters appeared to be linked to parvovirus B19, influenza, CMV and Epstein-Barr virus, according to a later analysis. A further reported finding was that TCR beta sequences accurately predicted the HLA-A and HLA-B alleles for most subjects in the first cohort. A cluster of highly shared sequence variants was judged likely to represent a technical artifact of the sequencing pipeline. In this cohort, only TCR beta chains were sequenced, and detectable features were limited by the absence of alpha or paired-chain data. Assigning TCR associations to individual alleles was difficult when HLA alleles, especially DR and DQ, strongly co-occurred. A later analysis associated about 16,000 TCR beta sequences with specific HLA alleles at a false discovery rate of 0.05. Some IMGT-functional V segments, including TRBV6-2 and TRBV6-3, could not be told apart with the 87-base-pair reads, so those segments were excluded. V-gene and J-gene trimming of TCR beta chains was associated with a missense DCLRE1C variant in a later genetic analysis, and the association was replicated in an independent cohort. The classifier was reported to diagnose cytomegalovirus status with high specificity and sensitivity in both the original and validation cohorts. Because counts were too low, more than 15 rarely observed V segments, including chromosome 9 orphons, were excluded from the earlier analysis of around 640 of the donors.

To note about this clone: Its recognized antigen is unknown.

The CDR3 measures 16 amino acids from cysteine to phenylalanine. The read is trimmed to its CDR3 DNA, 48 bases read in frame from base 1. The germline V gene gives CDR1 as MNHNS and CDR2 as SASEGT. The cohort comprised around 690 healthy bone marrow donors. Cohort members were all nominally healthy when sampled, although unrecorded immune exposures were likely present. The donor tested CMV seronegative and was one of the 352 seronegative cohort members. Each donor provided a peripheral blood sample, and peripheral blood mononuclear cells were used for TCR beta sequencing. The Qiagen DNeasy Blood Extraction Kit was used to extract genomic DNA from the blood cell samples. Library preparation used the immunoSEQ multiplex PCR assay. For the multiplex PCR, a mixture combining 60 forward primers for TCR Vbeta segments and 13 reverse primers for TCR Jbeta segments was used. The CDR3 region of rearranged TCR beta genes was amplified from genomic DNA with a multiplex PCR assay. On the Illumina HiSeq System, the amplified TCR beta libraries were sequenced as 87-base-pair reads. In the source study's methods: A later analysis counted about 80 million unique TCR beta chains across the roughly 700 repertoires, and around 9.9 million of these chains were shared by at least two donors. A nearest-neighbor algorithm error-corrected the raw reads and collapsed the reads into unique sequences, merging closely related sequences to remove PCR and sequencing errors. CDR3 sequences were aligned to IMGT reference sequences to assign V, D and J gene segments. For a sequence to be retained, at least a six-nucleotide match to both a V gene segment and a J gene segment was required. A rearrangement counted as productive if the CDR3 had no stop codons and remained in frame with V and J, and every other rearrangement counted as non-productive. Following IMGT convention, CDR3 was defined as the stretch from the second conserved V-encoded cysteine up to the conserved J-encoded phenylalanine. In an earlier analysis of 500 to 650 of the donors, sequences lacking an unambiguous match to a single V gene segment were excluded. In an earlier analysis of about 590 of the donors, a V segment was called functional when productive rearrangements were above 56.7%, and segregating when the standard deviation between donors exceeded 5%. A statistical classification framework was developed to diagnose cytomegalovirus status using the catalog of TCR beta chain sequences. A later analysis assigned V and J genes by comparing TCR nucleotide sequences with IMGT/GENE-DB human TR gene sequences. A later analysis assigned CDR3 sequences and most-parsimonious VDJ recombination scenarios with the TCRdist pipeline. In a later analysis, each TCR beta chain was defined by its CDR3 amino acid sequence together with its V-gene family, and reads lacking a unique V-gene family were excluded. As a way to deal with suspected cross-contamination and a sequencing artifact, a later analysis dropped 500 to 700 nucleotide sequences that were highly shared and had low generation probability. For each public chain, a later analysis derived a clonal expansion index from normalized ranks of inferred template counts within each repertoire. In a later analysis, generation probabilities were computed with a VDJ recombination model fitted to out-of-frame rearrangements, and the resulting probabilities were checked against IGoR. In a later analysis, TCR-TCR, TCR-HLA and TCR-CMV co-occurrence was scored with hypergeometric tests, and a repertoire-size bias correction was applied to TCR pairs. A later analysis estimated false discovery rates by permuting HLA or CMV assignments 20 times. In a later analysis, co-occurring TCRs were grouped with DBSCAN, and TCRdist sequence similarity was added when clustering was performed within HLA-allele-positive subsets. For co-occurrence clustering, repertoires with fewer than 30,000 or more than 120,000 public chains were excluded, along with roughly 5 repertoires with anomalous nucleotide sharing. This immuneACCESS table, as held by TCRdb, lists in-frame sequences with V and J called but not all clones. Of the missing ones, under half trace to an unresolved V gene in checked studies; the others have no known cause. Clone size and the V and J calls come from that table; the DNA yielded D and trimming. The sample's table covers about 96,000 clones. 3.4% of the sample is in the top ten clones.

Rearrangement joined TRBV6-1 to TRBJ2-5, with the D segment identity uncertain. TRBJ2-7 explains the end of the DNA better; the J call may be wrong. What was sequenced was PBMCs. This sequence was found in a woman between 25 and 40 years old in good health and CMV-seronegative. The DNA is as follows: TGTGCCAGCAGTGAACAAGCGAGCTTACCCACCTACGAGCAGTACTTC. Its amino acids are CASSEQASLPTYEQYF.